Below are 9 T cell receptor beta chains sequenced from a single sample in a study of T cell responses to AZD1222 COVID-19 vaccine. Sequencing used immunoSEQ multiplex PCR; TCRdb keeps in-frame clones, though not all of them. The data contain about 150,000 clones, about nine tenths of them singletons. The input for sequencing was peripheral blood, taken after recovery from COVID-19. Receptor source: an adult who had recovered from COVID-19.

This clone appeared a single time. The rearrangement joins TRBV5-4 to TRBJ1-2; D is possibly TRBD1 (5 bases). The ends were cut back, 0 bases at V and 6 bases at J, with 9 bases in the middle. Germline loops: CDR1 SGHNT, CDR2 YYREEE (reference sequence). The CDR3 length is 13 residues. The DNA for the CDR3 is TGTGCCAGCAGCTTGGGGGGCATGGATGGCTACACCTTC. This translates into CASSLGGMDGYTF.

V is TRBV28 and J is TRBJ1-5; 9 bases match TRBD1. Germline V CDR1 and CDR2: MDHEN, SYDVKM. The CDR3 covers 16 residues. Losses at the gene ends were 7 bases for V and 4 bases for J; bases not matched to a gene: 11. For the CDR3, the DNA is TGTGCCAGCACGGAACCAAACAGGGGGCAGAATCAGCCCCAGCATTTT. This codes for CASTEPNRGQNQPQHF.

The chain couples TRBV5-1 to TRBJ2-7; 7 nucleotides match TRBD1. CDR1 and CDR2 (germline): SGHRS, YFSETQ. The V and J ends lost 4 bases and 4 bases, in that order; junction bases with no gene match: 2. The CDR3 has 12 amino acids. CDR3 amino acids: CASSRGQYEQYF. DNA for the CDR3: TGCGCCAGCAGCCGGGGACAGTACGAGCAGTACTTC.

Remarks on this clone: Different DNA sequences within this sample yield the same CDR3. The chain joins TRBV20-1 to TRBJ1-2; the D is unclear. Germline V gives CDR1 DFQATT, CDR2 SNEGSKA (reference sequence). CDR3 length: 10 amino acids. Between the trimmed V and J ends, which lost 3 bases and 3 bases, there was a span of 2 bases. The CDR3 sequence: CSASDYGYTF. The DNA for the CDR3 is TGCAGTGCTAGCGACTATGGCTACACCTTC.

J is TRBJ2-1 and V is TRBV15; D is possibly TRBD1 (5 bases). The CDR3 has 15 residues. V was pared by 6 bases and J by 4 bases, with 16 bases between. CDR1 and CDR2 (germline): LNHNV, YYDKDF (reference sequence). The CDR3 is CATRNDRARYNEQFF. As DNA, the CDR3 is TGTGCCACCAGGAACGACAGAGCTCGGTACAATGAGCAGTTCTTC.

V usage is TRBV15 and J usage is TRBJ1-1; no firm D call. The germline V gene has CDR1 LNHNV and CDR2 YYDKDF (reference sequence). Trimming took 0 bases from V and 4 from J, leaving 12 bases between them. The CDR3 consists of 15 residues. The CDR3 DNA sequence: TGTGCCACCAGCAGAGACGCAGGTTGGGGCACTGAAGCTTTCTTT. Translated, it gives CATSRDAGWGTEAFF.

A few counts support this clone. The chain employs TRBV5-6 and TRBJ1-1; tentative D call: TRBD1 (6 bases). Trimming removed 2 bases at V and 3 bases at J, with 11 bases between. CDR1 and CDR2 (germline): SGHDT, YYEEEE. This CDR3 contains 14 residues. CDR3 nucleotides: TGTGCCAGCAGCTTTCAGGGGTGGGACACTGAAGCTTTCTTT. It specifies CASSFQGWDTEAFF.

V gene TRBV7-3 combines with J gene TRBJ2-1, with D perhaps TRBD2 (6 bases). V was pared by 1 base and J by 8 bases, with 12 bases between. This CDR3 region has 14 residues. Germline-derived CDR1 and CDR2 are SGHTA and FQGTGA. CDR3 residues: CASSLRWGGDEQFF. CDR3 nucleotide sequence: TGTGCCAGCAGCTTAAGATGGGGCGGGGATGAGCAGTTCTTC.

This chain joins TRBV5-4 and TRBJ1-6; tentative D call: TRBD1 (6 bases). CDR1 and CDR2 from the germline V gene are SGHNT and YYREEE (reference sequence). The CDR3 spans 16 residues. Trimming removed 1 base at V and 2 bases at J, with 10 bases between. Written as DNA, the CDR3 is TGTGCCAGCAGCTTGTCGGGGGGCACCTATAATTCACCCCTCCACTTT. Its translation is CASSLSGGTYNSPLHF. The full variable domain, rest sourced from reference TRBV5-4 and TRBJ1-6, is ETGVTQSPTHLIKTRGQQVTLRCSSQSGHNTVSWYQQALGQGPQFIFQYYREEENGRGNFPPRFSGLQFPNYSSELNVNALELDDSALYLCASSLSGGTYNSPLHFGNGTRLTVT.